This TCR beta chain emerged from a study of blood T cell repertoires in COVID-19. Losses at the gene ends were 7 bases for V and 6 bases for J; bases not matched to a gene: 3. Germline lookup yields CDR1 SQVTM and CDR2 ANQGSEA. This CDR3 spans 13 amino acids. Clones were sequenced by immunoSEQ multiplex PCR, and TCRdb holds only the in-frame ones, with some missing. The sample has approximately 140,000 clones; roughly 90% are singletons. The V call is TRBV29-1, the J call TRBJ2-1; 13 bases agree with TRBD2. This TCR was recovered from a woman aged 50 to 65 who had recovered from COVID-19. Sequences were obtained from PBMCs or T cells enriched from blood (not recorded which). The CDR3 DNA follows: TGCAGCGAGACTAGCGGGGGGTCCAATGAGCAGTTCTTC. As protein: CSETSGGSNEQFF.